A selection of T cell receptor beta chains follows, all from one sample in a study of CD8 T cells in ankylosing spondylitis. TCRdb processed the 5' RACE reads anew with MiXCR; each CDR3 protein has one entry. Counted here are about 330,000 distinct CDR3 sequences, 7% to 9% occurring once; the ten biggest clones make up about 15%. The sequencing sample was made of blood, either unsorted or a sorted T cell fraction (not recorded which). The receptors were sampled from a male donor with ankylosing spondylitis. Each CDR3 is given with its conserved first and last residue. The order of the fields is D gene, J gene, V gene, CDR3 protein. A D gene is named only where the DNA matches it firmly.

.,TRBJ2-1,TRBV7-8,CACSLLDEQFF
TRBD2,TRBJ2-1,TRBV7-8,CASSRTSGMGGNEQFF
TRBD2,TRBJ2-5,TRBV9,CASSGGTSLETQYF
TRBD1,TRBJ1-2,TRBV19,CASSIDRETGYTF
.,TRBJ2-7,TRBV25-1,CASTSFGWGTEQYF
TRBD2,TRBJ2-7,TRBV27,CASSFGTRDYEQYF
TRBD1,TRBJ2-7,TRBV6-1,CASRATGGSREQYF
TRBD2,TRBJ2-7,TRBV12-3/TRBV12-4,CASSRPGLGYEQYF
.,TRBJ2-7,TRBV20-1,CSARAVVNEQYF
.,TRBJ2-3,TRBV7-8,CASSLVPQGWGTDTQYF
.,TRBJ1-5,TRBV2,CASSTGFGQLSNQPQHF
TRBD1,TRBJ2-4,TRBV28,CASSRIGQANIQYF
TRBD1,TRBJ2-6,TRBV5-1,CASSPRGSGANVLTF
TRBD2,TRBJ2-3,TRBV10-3,CAIRDSGRYTDTQYF
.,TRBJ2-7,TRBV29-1,CSVREDRLDRQYF
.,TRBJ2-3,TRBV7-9,CASRHRTDTTDTQYF
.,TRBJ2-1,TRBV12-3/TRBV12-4,CASSPRDDRNNEQFF
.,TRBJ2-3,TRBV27,CASSFGPGPTDTQYF
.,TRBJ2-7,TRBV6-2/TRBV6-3,CASSYDYAGTPYEQYF
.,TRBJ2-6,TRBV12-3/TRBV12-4,CASSPRAGANVLTF
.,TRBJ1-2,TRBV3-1,CASSQVRGIGGGYTF
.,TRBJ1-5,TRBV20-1,CSANVVVTGSGNSNQPQHF
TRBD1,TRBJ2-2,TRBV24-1,CATSDPGTGNTGELFF
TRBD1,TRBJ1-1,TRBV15,CATSRGTADTEAFF
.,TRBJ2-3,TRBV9,CASSVGQDTQYF
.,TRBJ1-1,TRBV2,CASSETGMLGTEAFF
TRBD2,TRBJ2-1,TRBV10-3,CAISEKREGEQFF
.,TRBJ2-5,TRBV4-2,CASSQESGGSQETQYF
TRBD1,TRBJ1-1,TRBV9,CASSVTGMNTEAFF
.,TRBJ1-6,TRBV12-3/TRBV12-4,CASNEGGNSPLHF
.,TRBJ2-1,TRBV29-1,CSVESTFDEQFF
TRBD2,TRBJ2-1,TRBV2,CASKGERGRTYNEQFF
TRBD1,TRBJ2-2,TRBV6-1,CASFRTGNTGELFF